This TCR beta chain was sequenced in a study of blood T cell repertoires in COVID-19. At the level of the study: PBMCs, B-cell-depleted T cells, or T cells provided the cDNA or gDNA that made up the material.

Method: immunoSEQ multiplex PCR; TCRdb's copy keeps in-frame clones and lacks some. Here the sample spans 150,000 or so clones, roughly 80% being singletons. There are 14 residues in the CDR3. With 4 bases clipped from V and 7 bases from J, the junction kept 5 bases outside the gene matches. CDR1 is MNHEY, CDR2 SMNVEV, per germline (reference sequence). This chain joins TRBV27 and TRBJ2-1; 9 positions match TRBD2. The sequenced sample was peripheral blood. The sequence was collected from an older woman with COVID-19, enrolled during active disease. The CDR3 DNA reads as TGTGCCAGCAGTTCCGGACTAGCGTTGAATGAGCAGTTCTTC. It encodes CASSSGLALNEQFF.